These 12 T cell receptor beta chains originate from one sample sequenced in a study of blood T cell repertoires in COVID-19. Produced via immunoSEQ multiplex PCR; TCRdb's table is partial and in-frame only. The sample includes more than 95,000 clones, around nine tenths of them seen just once. Specimen: peripheral blood. These receptors were collected from a man aged 50-59 years in a cohort sampled during active COVID-19.

The chain links TRBV6-5 to TRBJ2-6; perhaps TRBD2 as D (6 bases). With 3 bases removed from V and 4 bases from J, the gap between germline ends came to 13 bases. The CDR3 length is 16 residues. The germline V gene encodes CDR1 MNHEY and CDR2 SVGAGI. In DNA form, the CDR3 reads TGTGCCAGCAGTTATTTTGGCGGGGCCGGGGCCAACGTCCTGACTTTC. Translating it yields CASSYFGGAGANVLTF.

The gene calls are TRBV21-1 and TRBJ1-6; the table calls TRBD1, which could not be checked here. TRBV21-1 is listed as a pseudogene. CDR3 length: 15 residues. CDR3 loop: CASSKGGPGDSPLHF. The CDR3 coding sequence is TGTGCCAGCAGCAAAGGGGGGCCAGGGGATTCACCCCTCCACTTT.

This clone was counted a single time. The rearrangement joins TRBV25-1 to TRBJ2-6; 7 positions match TRBD2. The V gene's germline CDR1 is MGHDK and CDR2 SYGVNS. The V and J ends lost 5 bases and 1 base, in that order; junction bases with no gene match: 2. The CDR3 extends over 15 amino acids. CDR3 region: CASSQGGSGANVLTF. As DNA, the CDR3 is TGTGCCAGCAGTCAGGGAGGGTCTGGGGCCAACGTCCTGACTTTC.

V is TRBV5-1 and J is TRBJ2-2; TRBD2 matches at 8 bases. Per the germline V gene, CDR1 is SGHRS and CDR2 is YFSETQ. Trimming removed 7 bases from V and 8 bases from J; junction bases left unmatched: 13. This CDR3 contains 15 residues. The DNA of the CDR3 is TGCGCCAGCGCCCCCTCAGCGGGGGAAACTGGGGAGCTGTTTTTT. Protein: CASAPSAGETGELFF.

This clone turned up a few times. The chain couples TRBV18 to TRBJ1-1; D gene ambiguous. Deletions cut 3 bases from V and 3 bases from J, with 5 bases between. In germline, CDR1 is KGHSH, CDR2 LQKENI. The CDR3 loop spans 12 amino acids. The CDR3 here is CASSPPDTEAFF. In DNA form, the CDR3 reads TGTGCCAGCTCACCCCCCGACACTGAAGCTTTCTTT.

The V call is TRBV3-1 (or the pseudogene TRBV3-2), the J call TRBJ2-3; TRBD2 matches at 7 bases. CDR1 is LGHDT and CDR2 is YNNKEL in the germline V gene (reference sequence). The junction had 6 bases not matched to a gene; V was cut back by 5 bases and J by 1 base. This CDR3 is 15 amino acids long. The CDR3 nucleotides read TGTGCCAGCAGCGACGGGCTAGCGGGCACAGATACGCAGTATTTT. This translates into CASSDGLAGTDTQYF.

The chain has TRBV10-1 and TRBJ1-2; the match to TRBD1 covers 7 bases. Trimming cost V 5 bases and J 4 bases; bases outside gene matches: 4. Germline V gives CDR1 WNHNN, CDR2 SYGVQD (reference sequence). The CDR3 is 13 amino acids. Here the CDR3 DNA reads TGCGCCAGCAGTAGACAGGGCGGCTATGGCTACACCTTC. It encodes CASSRQGGYGYTF.

In its sample, this clone was seen once. The chain recombines TRBV6-1 with TRBJ2-3; 8 bases agree with TRBD2. The length of the CDR3 is 16 residues. CDR1 is MNHNS, CDR2 SASEGT, per germline. V lost 2 bases, J lost 2 bases, and 6 bases stayed unmatched. CDR3 nucleotide sequence: TGTGCCAGCAGTGAATATCGGGGGGGATTCACAGATACGCAGTATTTT. The encoded protein is CASSEYRGGFTDTQYF.

The chain combines TRBV14 with TRBJ2-3; D is ambiguous. V lost 1 base and J lost 4, with 6 bases in between. CDR3 size: 13 residues. CDR1 is SGHDN and CDR2 is FVKESK in the germline V gene. CDR3 nucleotide sequence: TGTGCCAGCAGCCAAGTTCCGGCAGATACGCAGTATTTT. This translates into CASSQVPADTQYF.

The rearrangement joins TRBV6-1 to TRBJ1-4; 7 bases agree with TRBD1. The CDR3 is 15 residues long. J was trimmed by 10 bases and V by 1 base; bases with no gene match: 9. Germline V gene lookup returns CDR1 MNHNS and CDR2 SASEGT. CDR3 region: CASSEGGTVGLKLFF. The CDR3 DNA sequence: TGTGCCAGCAGTGAAGGAGGGACAGTTGGGTTAAAACTGTTTTTT.

The chain carries TRBV7-9 and TRBJ2-3; 8 nucleotides align to TRBD2. The V gene end was trimmed by 4 bases and the J gene end by 1 base; junction bases not matched to a gene: 7. Germline CDR1 reads SEHNR; CDR2 reads FQNEAQ (reference sequence). The CDR3 has 16 residues. CDR3 DNA: TGTGCCAGCAGCTCCCCGCGAGCGGGGGGCACAGATACGCAGTATTTT. This encodes CASSSPRAGGTDTQYF.

The chain couples TRBV5-1 to TRBJ2-2; TRBD1 aligns across 7 bases. Per germline, CDR1 SGHRS and CDR2 YFSETQ. The CDR3 consists of 16 residues. V gave up 0 bases and J gave up 5 bases; unmatched junction bases: 7. The CDR3 bases are TGCGCCAGCAGCTTGGACGGACAGGCAATTACCGGGGAGCTGTTTTTT. Translation gives CASSLDGQAITGELFF.